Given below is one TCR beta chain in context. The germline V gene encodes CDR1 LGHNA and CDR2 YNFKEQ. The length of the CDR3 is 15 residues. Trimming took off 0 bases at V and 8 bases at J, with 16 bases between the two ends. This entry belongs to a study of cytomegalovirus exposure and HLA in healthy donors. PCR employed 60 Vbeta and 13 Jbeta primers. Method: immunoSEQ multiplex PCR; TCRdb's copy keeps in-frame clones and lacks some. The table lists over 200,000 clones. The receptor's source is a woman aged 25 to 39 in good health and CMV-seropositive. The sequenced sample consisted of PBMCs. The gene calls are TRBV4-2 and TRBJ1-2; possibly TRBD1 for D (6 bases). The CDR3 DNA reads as TGTGCCAGCAGCCAAGATCCTGCAGGGGTAAGCGGCTACACCTTC. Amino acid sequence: CASSQDPAGVSGYTF.